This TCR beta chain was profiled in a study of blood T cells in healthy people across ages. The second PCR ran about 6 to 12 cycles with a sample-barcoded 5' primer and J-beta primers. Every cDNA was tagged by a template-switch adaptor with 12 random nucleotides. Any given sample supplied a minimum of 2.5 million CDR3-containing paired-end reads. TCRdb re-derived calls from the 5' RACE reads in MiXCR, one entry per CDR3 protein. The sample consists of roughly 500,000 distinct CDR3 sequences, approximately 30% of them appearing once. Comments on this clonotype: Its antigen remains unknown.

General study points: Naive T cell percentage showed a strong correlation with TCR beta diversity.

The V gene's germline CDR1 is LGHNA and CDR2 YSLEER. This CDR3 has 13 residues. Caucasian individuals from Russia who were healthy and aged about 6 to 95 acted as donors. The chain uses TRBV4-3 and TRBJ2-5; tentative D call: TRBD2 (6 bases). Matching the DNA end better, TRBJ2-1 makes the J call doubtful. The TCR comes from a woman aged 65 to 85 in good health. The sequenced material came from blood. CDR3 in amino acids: CASSQETRGAQFF. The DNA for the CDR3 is TGCGCCAGCAGCCAAGAAACGCGGGGCGCACAGTTCTTC.